Listed below are T cell receptor beta chains from one sample, sequenced in a study of cytomegalovirus exposure and HLA in healthy donors. Sequenced by immunoSEQ multiplex PCR; TCRdb stores in-frame clones only, minus some. Among hundreds of thousands of clones listed, approximately 90% were seen once. Sequencing was carried out using PBMCs. Receptors originate from a man aged 18 to 29 in good health and CMV-seronegative. The CDR3 runs from the conserved cysteine through the conserved F or W. A D gene is named only where the DNA matches it firmly. Clone sizes are given selectively: once, few, many, or a class where the clone is expanded.

NA	TRBV27	TRBD1	14	TRBJ2-7	TGTGCCAGCAGTGCGGTAGGGACAGGTTACGAGCAGTACTTC	CASSAVGTGYEQYF
NA	TRBV7-2	NA	15	TRBJ2-7	TGTGCCAGCAGCGGTCTATCGGGTCCCTCCTACGAGCAGTACTTC	CASSGLSGPSYEQYF
NA	TRBV7-2	NA	13	TRBJ2-7	TGTGCCAGCAGCTTAAGCCGGTTGGACGAGCAGTACTTC	CASSLSRLDEQYF
NA	TRBV5-4	NA	15	TRBJ2-1	TGTGCCAGCAGTCCAAAGTCGGCGGACTACAATGAGCAGTTCTTC	CASSPKSADYNEQFF
NA	TRBV29-1	NA	20	TRBJ1-3	TGCAGCGTTGAAGATCGGGGAGTTGGGGCAGGGAGGAGCTCTGGAAACACCATATATTTT	CSVEDRGVGAGRSSGNTIYF
NA	TRBV20-1	NA	10	TRBJ2-3	TGCAGTGCCTTCAGAGATACGCAGTATTTT	CSAFRDTQYF
NA	TRBV7-6	TRBD1	17	TRBJ2-7	TGTGCCAGCAGCTTAGAGGCCAGGGGGACAGGGGGCTACGAGCAGTACTTC	CASSLEARGTGGYEQYF
once	TRBV21-1	NA	16	TRBJ2-7	TGTGCCAGTAGGACCGGGACTAGCGCAGAGATCTACGAGCAGTACTTC	CASRTGTSAEIYEQYF
NA	TRBV28	TRBD2	16	TRBJ2-2	TGTGCCAGCAGTTTTTTAAAACTAGCGGTTAAAGGGGAGCTGTTTTTT	CASSFLKLAVKGELFF
once	TRBV7-8	TRBD2	13	TRBJ2-7	TGTGCCGAACTAGCGGGAGGCTTCTACGAGCAGTACTTC	CAELAGGFYEQYF
NA	TRBV5-6	TRBD1	15	TRBJ2-7	TGTGCCAGCAGGATGGTCGGGACAGGGAGGAACGAGCAGTACTTC	CASRMVGTGRNEQYF
NA	TRBV5-4	TRBD1	15	TRBJ2-2	TGTGCCAGCAGCTCGGGGACAGTCAACACCGGGGAGCTGTTTTTT	CASSSGTVNTGELFF
NA	TRBV7-2	NA	14	TRBJ2-1	TGTGCCAGCAGCTTAGGGGCAGGGGCCGTTGAGCAGTTCTTC	CASSLGAGAVEQFF
once	TRBV7-8	NA	17	TRBJ2-5	TGTGCCAGCAGCCCGCTAAGCCGACAGGCCCCGCAAGAGACCCAGTACTTC	CASSPLSRQAPQETQYF
few	TRBV6-5	NA	12	TRBJ1-6	TGTGCCAGCGGGGGGTTCGGATCACCCCTCCACTTT	CASGGFGSPLHF
NA	TRBV6-5	TRBD2	13	TRBJ2-7	TGTGCCAGCAGTTACGGGGGGGATCAAGAGCAGTACTTC	CASSYGGDQEQYF
once	TRBV28	NA	14	TRBJ2-7	TGTGCCAGCAGTTCGCTGGTCCAGGGCCGCGAGCAGTACTTC	CASSSLVQGREQYF
NA	TRBV11-3	NA	13	TRBJ2-3	TGTGCCAGCAGCTTACTGGAGGCGGATACGCAGTATTTT	CASSLLEADTQYF
NA	TRBV1	NA	16	TRBJ2-1	TGCACCAGCAGCCTCCAGCGGGGGATCAGCTACAATGAGCAGTTCTTC	CTSSLQRGISYNEQFF
NA	TRBV4-3	NA	16	TRBJ1-3	TGCGCCAGCAGCCAAGATCTCGGACTCTTGGGAAACACCATATATTTT	CASSQDLGLLGNTIYF
NA	TRBV7-6	NA	13	TRBJ2-5	TGTGCCAGCAGCTTCGGGATAAAAGAGACCCAGTACTTC	CASSFGIKETQYF
once	TRBV5-6	NA	14	TRBJ2-7	TGTGCCAGCAGCCGCTCAATCAGCTCCTACGAGCAGTACTTC	CASSRSISSYEQYF
NA	TRBV5-1	TRBD2	14	TRBJ2-3	TGCGCCAGCAGCCCTAGCGGGGGCACAGATACGCAGTATTTT	CASSPSGGTDTQYF
NA	TRBV5-1	NA	15	TRBJ2-2	TGCGCCAGCAGCTTGGATTCAGGGGACACCGGGGAGCTGTTTTTT	CASSLDSGDTGELFF
NA	TRBV14	NA	14	TRBJ2-1	TGTGCCAGCAGCCAAAGGGACCTGAGACAGGATGCGTTCTTC	CASSQRDLRQDAFF
once	TRBV7-9	TRBD1	14	TRBJ1-4	TGTGCCAGCAGCCACACCGACAGGGGGGAAAAACTGTTTTTT	CASSHTDRGEKLFF
NA	TRBV4-1	TRBD1	15	TRBJ1-2	TGCGCCAGCAGCCAATTCAGGGGGCGCAGGGATGGCTACACCTTC	CASSQFRGRRDGYTF
NA	TRBV4-3	TRBD2	18	TRBJ2-7	TGCGCCAGCAGCCAAGATGTTGGCGGGGGGGGCCTTTTGGGCGAGCAGTACTTC	CASSQDVGGGGLLGEQYF
NA	TRBV7-8	TRBD2	18	TRBJ2-3	TGTGCCAGCAGCGGGGGACTAGCGGGGTTCCCCAGCACAGATACGCAGTATTTT	CASSGGLAGFPSTDTQYF
once	TRBV5-5	TRBD1	14	TRBJ2-7	TGTGCCAGCAGCTCGCTGACAGGGTTCTACGAGCAGTACTTC	CASSSLTGFYEQYF
NA	TRBV6-1	NA	13	TRBJ2-7	TGTGCCAGCAGACGACACGCAGGTTACGAGCAGTACTTC	CASRRHAGYEQYF
NA	TRBV5-4	NA	13	TRBJ2-7	TGTGCCAGCAGCTCCGACATGATCTACGAGCAGTACTTC	CASSSDMIYEQYF
once	TRBV28	NA	12	TRBJ1-6	TGTGCCAGCACTCGGGTGAATTCACCCCTCCACTTT	CASTRVNSPLHF
NA	TRBV15	TRBD1	17	TRBJ2-7	TGTGCCACCAGCTTTAGGACAGGGGCCCTTGGCTCCTACGAGCAGTACTTC	CATSFRTGALGSYEQYF
NA	TRBV7-2	TRBD1	15	TRBJ2-1	TGTGCCAGCAGCTCGGGGACAGGGGGTGCAGACACGCAGTTCTTC	CASSSGTGGADTQFF
once	TRBV2	TRBD2	17	TRBJ2-1	TGTGCCAGCAGCGGATCTACTCTAGCGGGCTCCTACAATGAGCAGTTCTTC	CASSGSTLAGSYNEQFF
NA	TRBV5-1	NA	13	TRBJ1-2	TGCGCCAGCAGCTTGGACGGACAAGATGGCTACACCTTC	CASSLDGQDGYTF
NA	TRBV28	TRBD1	14	TRBJ2-1	TGTGCCAGCAGTTCTTTACAGGGGCCCAATGAGCAGTTCTTC	CASSSLQGPNEQFF
NA	TRBV9	NA	16	TRBJ2-4	TGTGCCAGCAGCGTAGCCCCGGGACTAGCCAAAAACATTCAGTACTTC	CASSVAPGLAKNIQYF
NA	TRBV15	NA	13	TRBJ2-7	TGTGCCACCAGCCCCCGATCCCTATCCGAGCAGTACTTC	CATSPRSLSEQYF
NA	TRBV6-5	NA	16	TRBJ2-5	TGTGCCAGCAGTTACAGTTCAGGGATAGGACAAGAGACCCAGTACTTC	CASSYSSGIGQETQYF
NA	TRBV27	TRBD1	15	TRBJ2-3	TGTGCCAGCAGTGGTGAGGGGGCCCCGGGGGATACGCAGTATTTT	CASSGEGAPGDTQYF
NA	TRBV7-2	TRBD1	14	TRBJ1-1	TGTGCCAGCAGCTCGCAGGGGGTCGTCTCTGAAGCTTTCTTT	CASSSQGVVSEAFF
NA	TRBV18	TRBD1	15	TRBJ1-2	TGTGCCAGCTCTCCTGGACAGGGCGTCACCTATGGCTACACCTTC	CASSPGQGVTYGYTF
NA	TRBV5-1	NA	14	TRBJ1-1	TGCGCCAGCAGCTCCCTTCCGGGGGACACTGAAGCTTTCTTT	CASSSLPGDTEAFF
NA	TRBV10-3	NA	14	TRBJ1-5	TGTGCCATCAGTGACCGCCAGGAGGATCAGCCCCAGCATTTT	CAISDRQEDQPQHF
NA	TRBV6-1	NA	10	TRBJ2-1	TGTGCCAGCTGGGGAGATGAGCAGTTCTTC	CASWGDEQFF
NA	TRBV25-1	NA	14	TRBJ2-2	TGTGCCAGCAGTAACGGGGATTACACCGGGGAGCTGTTTTTT	CASSNGDYTGELFF
NA	TRBV5-5	NA	12	TRBJ1-2	TGTGCCAGCAGCTTGGGAGGGTTCAAGGGCACCTTC	CASSLGGFKGTF
NA	TRBV9	NA	16	TRBJ1-3	TGTGCCAGCAGCGTAGCTCATGGCCGCTCTGGAAACACCATATATTTT	CASSVAHGRSGNTIYF
NA	TRBV15	NA	13	TRBJ1-1	TGTGCCACCAGCAGACTGCCGGGATCTGAAGCTTTCTTT	CATSRLPGSEAFF
many	TRBV5-6	TRBD1	14	TRBJ2-3	TGTGCCAGCAGCTCGGACAGGAGGACAGATACGCAGTATTTT	CASSSDRRTDTQYF
NA	TRBV10-2	NA	15	TRBJ1-1	TGCGCCAGCAAGGGACACGGACGAGCGAACACTGAAGCTTTCTTT	CASKGHGRANTEAFF
few	TRBV9	TRBD2	15	TRBJ2-7	TGTGCCAGCAGCGTAGAGGGACTATACTCCTACGAGCAGTACTTC	CASSVEGLYSYEQYF
once	TRBV19	NA	14	TRBJ1-5	TGTGCCAGTAGTTTTCGACAGTTTAAACAGCCCCAGCATTTT	CASSFRQFKQPQHF
NA	TRBV29-1	NA	14	TRBJ2-5	TGCAGCGTTGAAGATACAGGAATCCAAGAGACCCAGTACTTC	CSVEDTGIQETQYF
NA	TRBV9	NA	14	TRBJ2-2	TGTGCCAGCAGCGTAGCCCCAGGGACCGGGGAGCTGTTTTTT	CASSVAPGTGELFF